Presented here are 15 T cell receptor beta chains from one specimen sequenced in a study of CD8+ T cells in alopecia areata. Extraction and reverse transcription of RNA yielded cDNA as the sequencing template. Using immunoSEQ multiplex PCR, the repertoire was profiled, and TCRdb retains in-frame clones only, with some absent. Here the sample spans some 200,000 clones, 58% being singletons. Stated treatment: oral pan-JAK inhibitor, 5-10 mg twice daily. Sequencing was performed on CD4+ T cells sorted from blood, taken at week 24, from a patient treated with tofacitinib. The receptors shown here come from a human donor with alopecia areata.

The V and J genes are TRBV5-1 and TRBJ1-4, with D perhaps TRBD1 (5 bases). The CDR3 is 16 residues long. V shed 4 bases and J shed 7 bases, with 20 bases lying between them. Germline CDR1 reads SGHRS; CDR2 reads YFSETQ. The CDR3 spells CASSLGTDRASEKLFF. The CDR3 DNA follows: TGCGCCAGCAGCCTAGGGACGGATCGCGCTAGTGAAAAACTGTTTTTT.

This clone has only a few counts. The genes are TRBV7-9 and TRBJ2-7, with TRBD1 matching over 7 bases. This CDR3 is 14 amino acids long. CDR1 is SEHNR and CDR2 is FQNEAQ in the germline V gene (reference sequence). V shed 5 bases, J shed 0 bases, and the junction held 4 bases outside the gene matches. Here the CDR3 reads CASSPTGNSYEQYF. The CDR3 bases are TGTGCCAGCAGCCCGACAGGGAACTCCTACGAGCAGTACTTC. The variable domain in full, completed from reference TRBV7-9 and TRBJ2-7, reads DTGVSQNPRHKITKRGQNVTFRCDPISEHNRLYWYRQTLGQGPEFLTYFQNEAQLEKSRLLSDRFSAERPKGSFSTLEIQRTEQGDSAMYLCASSPTGNSYEQYFGPGTRLTVT.

CDR3 DNA: TGCGCCAGCAGCTTGGATAGGCAGGGGGCCTCTTGGGTCACTGAAGCTTTCTTT. Translated: CASSLDRQGASWVTEAFF. The chain is built from TRBV5-1 and TRBJ1-1, with TRBD1 identical over 8 bases. The V segment lost 0 bases and the J segment 4 bases; nucleotides outside the gene matches: 14. The CDR3 covers 18 residues. Germline CDR1 SGHRS, CDR2 YFSETQ.

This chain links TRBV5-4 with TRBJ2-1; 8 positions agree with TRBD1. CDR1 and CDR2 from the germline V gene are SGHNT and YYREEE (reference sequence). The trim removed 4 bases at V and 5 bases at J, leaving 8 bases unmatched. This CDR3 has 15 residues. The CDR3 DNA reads TGTGCCAGCAGCCCACCGGGACAGGCTAACAATGAGCAGTTCTTC. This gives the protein CASSPPGQANNEQFF.

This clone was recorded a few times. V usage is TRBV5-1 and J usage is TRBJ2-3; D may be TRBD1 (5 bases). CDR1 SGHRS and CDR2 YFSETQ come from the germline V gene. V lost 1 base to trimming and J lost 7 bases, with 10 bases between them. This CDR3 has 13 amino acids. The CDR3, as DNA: TGCGCCAGCAGCTTGACCAGGGAAAATACGCAGTATTTT. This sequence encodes CASSLTRENTQYF.

The CDR3 bases are TGTGCCACCAGCAGAGATCTAGGGGCAGGGGATGGCTACACCTTC. Encoded protein: CATSRDLGAGDGYTF. The chain carries TRBV15 and TRBJ1-2; tentative D call: TRBD1 (6 bases). CDR1 LNHNV and CDR2 YYDKDF come from the germline V gene (reference sequence). The CDR3 has 15 residues. V lost 0 bases to trimming and J lost 6 bases, with 14 bases between them.

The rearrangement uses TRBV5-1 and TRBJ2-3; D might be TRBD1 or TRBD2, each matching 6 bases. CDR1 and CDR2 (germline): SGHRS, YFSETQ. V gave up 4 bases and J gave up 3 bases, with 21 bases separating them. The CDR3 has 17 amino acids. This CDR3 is CASSKGTAGGGTDTQYF. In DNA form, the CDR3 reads TGCGCCAGCAGCAAAGGGACCGCCGGAGGGGGTACAGATACGCAGTATTTT.

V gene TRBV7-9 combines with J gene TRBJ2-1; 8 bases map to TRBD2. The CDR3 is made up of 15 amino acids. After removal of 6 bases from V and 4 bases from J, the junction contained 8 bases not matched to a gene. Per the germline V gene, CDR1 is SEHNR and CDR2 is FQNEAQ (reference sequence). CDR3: CASSPSGRSYNEQFF. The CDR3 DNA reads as TGTGCCAGCAGTCCGAGCGGGAGATCATACAATGAGCAGTTCTTC. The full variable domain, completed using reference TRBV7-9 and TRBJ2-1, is DTGVSQNPRHKITKRGQNVTFRCDPISEHNRLYWYRQTLGQGPEFLTYFQNEAQLEKSRLLSDRFSAERPKGSFSTLEIQRTEQGDSAMYLCASSPSGRSYNEQFFGPGTRLTVL.

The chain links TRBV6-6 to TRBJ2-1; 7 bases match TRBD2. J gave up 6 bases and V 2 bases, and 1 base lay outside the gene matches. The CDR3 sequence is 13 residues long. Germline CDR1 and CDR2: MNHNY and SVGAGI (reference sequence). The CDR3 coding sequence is TGTGCCAGCAGTTACACGGGGGGCAATGAGCAGTTCTTC. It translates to CASSYTGGNEQFF.

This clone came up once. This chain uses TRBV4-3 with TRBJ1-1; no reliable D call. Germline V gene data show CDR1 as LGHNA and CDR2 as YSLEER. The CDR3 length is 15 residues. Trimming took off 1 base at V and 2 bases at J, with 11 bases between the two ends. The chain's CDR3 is CASSQGLQINTEAFF. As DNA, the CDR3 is TGCGCCAGCAGCCAAGGCTTACAGATAAACACTGAAGCTTTCTTT.

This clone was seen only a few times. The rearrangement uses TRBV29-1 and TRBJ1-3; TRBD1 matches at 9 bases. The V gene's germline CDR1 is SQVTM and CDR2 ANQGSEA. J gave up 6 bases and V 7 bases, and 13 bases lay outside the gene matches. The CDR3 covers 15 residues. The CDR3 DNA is TGCAGCGCCGCCTCGGGACAGGGAATTGAAAACACCATATATTTT. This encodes CSAASGQGIENTIYF.

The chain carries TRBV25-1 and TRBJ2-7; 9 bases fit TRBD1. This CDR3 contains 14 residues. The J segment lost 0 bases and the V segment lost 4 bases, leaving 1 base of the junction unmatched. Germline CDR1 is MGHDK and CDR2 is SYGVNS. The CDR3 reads CASSADRGSYEQYF. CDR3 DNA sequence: TGTGCCAGCAGTGCGGACAGGGGCTCCTACGAGCAGTACTTC.

DNA for the CDR3: TGTGCCAGCAGCCACCAAAGCAATCAGCCCCAGCATTTT. Translating gives CASSHQSNQPQHF. The chain links TRBV7-6 to TRBJ1-5, with D unclear. CDR1 is SGHVS and CDR2 is FNYEAQ in the germline V gene. V was pared by 5 bases and J by 1 base, with 6 bases between. The CDR3 length is 13 residues. The whole variable domain, remainder taken from reference TRBV7-6 and TRBJ1-5, is GAGVSQSPRYKVTKRGQDVALRCDPISGHVSLYWYRQALGQGPEFLTYFNYEAQQDKSGLPNDRFSAERPEGSISTLTIQRTEQRDSAMYRCASSHQSNQPQHFGDGTRLSIL.

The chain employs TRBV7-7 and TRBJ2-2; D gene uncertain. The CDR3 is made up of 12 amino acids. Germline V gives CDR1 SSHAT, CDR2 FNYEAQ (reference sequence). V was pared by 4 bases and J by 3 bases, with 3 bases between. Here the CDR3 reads CASSSYTGELFF. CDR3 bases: TGTGCCAGCAGCTCCTACACCGGGGAGCTGTTTTTT.

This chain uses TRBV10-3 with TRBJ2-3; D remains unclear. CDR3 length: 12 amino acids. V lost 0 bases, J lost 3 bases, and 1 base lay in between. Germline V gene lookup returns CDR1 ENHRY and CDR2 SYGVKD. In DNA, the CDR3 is TGTGCCATCAGTGAGTCGACAGATACGCAGTATTTT. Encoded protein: CAISESTDTQYF.